The 28 T cell receptor beta chains in this list originate from one sample, sequenced in a study of T cells of healthy individuals. MiXCR, run by TCRdb on the 5' RACE reads, gives a single entry per CDR3 protein. The sample includes around 100,000 distinct CDR3 sequences, about 16% of them seen just once. The receptor set was obtained from a human donor in good health.

This clonotype has just a few counts. The chain uses TRBV28 and TRBJ1-5, with a possible D match to TRBD1 (5 bases). The ends were cut back, 2 bases at V and 6 bases at J, with 11 bases in the middle. Germline V gene lookup returns CDR1 MDHEN and CDR2 SYDVKM. The CDR3 contains 14 residues. This chain's CDR3 is CASSLGQGSQPQHF. CDR3 DNA sequence: TGTGCCAGCAGTTTAGGTCAGGGAAGTCAGCCCCAGCATTTT.

This clonotype showed up just a few times. The V gene is TRBV12-3 or TRBV12-4, the J gene TRBJ1-1; D is perhaps TRBD1 (5 bases). The CDR3 sequence is 13 residues long. V lost 5 bases, J lost 5 bases, and 12 bases lay in between. The CDR3 region has the DNA TGTGCCAGCAGTCCCGGCAAGGGGACTGAAGCTTTCTTT. The encoded protein is CASSPGKGTEAFF.

The gene calls are TRBV28 and TRBJ1-5, with D possibly TRBD1 on 5 matching bases. V was shortened by 5 bases and J by 4 bases, with 12 bases between the two germline ends. Germline-derived CDR1 and CDR2 are MDHEN and SYDVKM. The CDR3 loop spans 14 amino acids. As DNA, the CDR3 is TGTGCCAGCAGTGCAGAGGCAGGGAATCAGCCCCAGCATTTT. As protein: CASSAEAGNQPQHF.

This clonotype occurred a few times. The V gene is TRBV28, the J gene TRBJ2-5, with D maybe TRBD1 (5 bases). Per the germline V gene, CDR1 is MDHEN and CDR2 is SYDVKM. Trimming left V 6 bases short and J 0 bases short, with 11 bases between. There are 14 residues in the CDR3. CDR3 DNA sequence: TGTGCCAGCAGCCAAGACAGATACCAAGAGACCCAGTACTTC. Its protein is CASSQDRYQETQYF.

There are a few counts of this clonotype. V gene TRBV7-9 combines with J gene TRBJ2-2, with D unresolved. The V end was cut by 1 base, the J end by 6 bases, with 9 bases between. The CDR3 has 14 amino acids. Germline V CDR1 and CDR2: SEHNR, FQNEAQ (reference sequence). The CDR3 DNA reads as TGTGCCAGCAGCTTAGGTCTTGCAGCCGGGGAGCTGTTTTTT. Translated: CASSLGLAAGELFF. Full variable domain (missing parts from reference TRBV7-9 and TRBJ2-2): DTGVSQNPRHKITKRGQNVTFRCDPISEHNRLYWYRQTLGQGPEFLTYFQNEAQLEKSRLLSDRFSAERPKGSFSTLEIQRTEQGDSAMYLCASSLGLAAGELFFGEGSRLTVL.

This chain uses TRBV4-3 with TRBJ2-6; D gene uncertain. CDR1 and CDR2 from the germline V gene are LGHNA and YSLEER. The CDR3 contains 16 residues. V dropped 0 bases and J dropped 4 bases, with 10 bases sitting between them. Here the CDR3 reads CASSQEGLGGANVLTF. CDR3 bases: TGCGCCAGCAGCCAAGAAGGGCTGGGGGGGGCCAACGTCCTGACTTTC.

The chain recombines TRBV7-3 with TRBJ2-1, with D tentatively TRBD2 (6 bases). CDR1 and CDR2 (germline): SGHTA, FQGTGA. Trimming left V 1 base short and J 0 bases short, with 19 bases between. The CDR3 totals 19 residues. The CDR3 region has the DNA TGTGCCAGCAGCTTAATCCCACCCGGGACTCAAGGCTCCTACAATGAGCAGTTCTTC. Its protein is CASSLIPPGTQGSYNEQFF.

This clonotype was seen more than once but under ten times. The chain is built from TRBV6-5 and TRBJ1-6; 7 bases are shared with TRBD1. CDR1 and CDR2 from the germline V gene are MNHEY and SVGAGI. The V gene end was trimmed by 7 bases and the J gene end by 9 bases; junction bases not matched to a gene: 6. The CDR3 covers 13 residues. The CDR3 here is CASTDREGSPLHF. CDR3 sequence (DNA): TGTGCCAGCACCGACAGGGAAGGTTCACCCCTCCACTTT.

This clonotype came up many times. The V gene is TRBV20-1, the J gene TRBJ2-1; unclear D gene. V was shortened by 3 bases and J by 6 bases, with 18 bases between the two germline ends. Per the germline V gene, CDR1 is DFQATT and CDR2 is SNEGSKA (reference sequence). This CDR3 is built from 15 residues. CDR3 nucleotides: TGCAGTGCTAGGACCCTTGCCAGAAGTGGCAATGAGCAGTTCTTC. This gives the protein CSARTLARSGNEQFF.

J is TRBJ2-1 and V is TRBV20-1, with D perhaps TRBD2 (7 bases). Germline CDR1 is DFQATT and CDR2 is SNEGSKA (reference sequence). The CDR3 length is 13 residues. Between the trimmed V and J ends, which lost 0 bases and 6 bases, there was a span of 9 bases. CDR3 bases: TGCAGTGCTAGAGAGGGGGGGCGCAATGAGCAGTTCTTC. It yields the protein CSAREGGRNEQFF.

This clonotype was found many times. This chain connects TRBV7-8 to TRBJ2-1; tentatively, D is TRBD2 (5 bases). The ends were cut back, 4 bases at V and 15 bases at J, with 16 bases in the middle. The CDR3 covers 12 residues. Germline CDR1 is SGHVS and CDR2 is FQNEAQ. CDR3 coding DNA: TGTGCCAGCAGCTCGGACTCAAAACCGAGGTTCTTC. This sequence encodes CASSSDSKPRFF. The whole variable domain, filled in from reference TRBV7-8 and TRBJ2-1, reads GAGVSQSPRYKVAKRGQDVALRCDPISGHVSLFWYQQALGQGPEFLTYFQNEAQLDKSGLPSDRFFAERPEGSVSTLKIQRTQQEDSAVYLCASSSDSKPRFFGPGTRLTVL.

The chain carries TRBV24-1 and TRBJ1-1; no reliable D call. CDR1 KGHDR and CDR2 SFDVKD come from the germline V gene. CDR3 size: 12 residues. Between the trimmed V and J ends, which lost 5 bases and 4 bases, there was a span of 7 bases. The CDR3 coding sequence is TGTGCCACCAGTGCCGGGAGCACTGAAGCTTTCTTT. Its translation is CATSAGSTEAFF.

For this clonotype: One junction end disagrees with the germline gene, perhaps due to a read error. The chain combines TRBV12-3 or TRBV12-4 with TRBJ2-7, with D possibly TRBD2 on 6 matching bases. The CDR3 is made up of 14 amino acids. The CDR3 DNA reads TGTGCCAGCAGTCTAGCGTGGGGTAGGTACGAGCAGTACTTC. Its protein product is CASSLAWGRYEQYF.

This clonotype was detected only a few times. The chain uses TRBV20-1 and TRBJ2-2, with 14 bases lining up with TRBD2. Germline trimming cut 3 bases from V and 5 bases from J; bases unmatched to any gene: 5. CDR3 size: 16 residues. The germline gives CDR1 DFQATT, CDR2 SNEGSKA (reference sequence). The CDR3 sequence: CSASGLAGGYTGELFF. The CDR3 nucleotides read TGCAGTGCTAGTGGACTAGCGGGAGGTTATACCGGGGAGCTGTTTTTT.

This clonotype was counted many times. J is TRBJ2-1 and V is TRBV5-4, with D possibly matching TRBD2 (6 bases). The germline V gene encodes CDR1 SGHNT and CDR2 YYREEE (reference sequence). This CDR3 spans 13 amino acids. Trimming pared 5 bases from V and 6 bases from J, leaving 12 bases between. As DNA, the CDR3 is TGTGCCAGCAGTTTACTCGGGGGCAATGAGCAGTTCTTC. It translates to CASSLLGGNEQFF.

In this sample, this clonotype turned up a few times. The rearrangement joins TRBV28 to TRBJ2-3, with a tentative D call TRBD1 (5 bases). V was clipped by 8 bases and J by 6 bases, with 15 bases between them. Germline CDR1 and CDR2: MDHEN and SYDVKM. The CDR3 runs 13 residues. Here the CDR3 DNA reads TGTGCCAGCCTCCAGACAGTTTTCGATACGCAGTATTTT. Protein: CASLQTVFDTQYF.

This clonotype was counted at least ten times. The rearrangement links TRBV28 to TRBJ2-7; D assignment may be TRBD1 or TRBD2 (7 bases each). Germline V gives CDR1 MDHEN, CDR2 SYDVKM. The CDR3 has 16 amino acids. Trimming stripped 2 bases from V and 0 bases from J, with 14 bases between. The CDR3 loop reads CASSLRGREYSYEQYF. In DNA form, the CDR3 reads TGTGCCAGCAGTTTAAGGGGGCGGGAGTACTCCTACGAGCAGTACTTC.

This clonotype was counted at least ten times. V gene TRBV7-9 combines with J gene TRBJ1-1, with TRBD1 matching 7 bases. J lost 4 bases, V lost 3 bases, and 2 bases had no gene match. The CDR3 is made up of 13 amino acids. Germline V lookup: CDR1 SEHNR, CDR2 FQNEAQ (reference sequence). The CDR3 DNA reads as TGTGCCAGCAGCTTTCAGGGGGTCACTGAAGCTTTCTTT. Protein: CASSFQGVTEAFF.

The chain recombines TRBV20-1 with TRBJ2-3, with D uncertain. Trimming pared 5 bases from V and 10 bases from J, leaving 16 bases between. Per the germline V gene, CDR1 is DFQATT and CDR2 is SNEGSKA (reference sequence). The CDR3 extends over 12 amino acids. CDR3 nucleotide sequence: TGCAGTGCTCCCTCCGACCAGATGGCGCAGTATTTT. This codes for CSAPSDQMAQYF.

This clonotype came up a few times. The chain links TRBV10-3 to TRBJ1-6; 11 bases line up with TRBD1. This CDR3 is 15 amino acids long. Germline assignment: CDR1 ENHRY and CDR2 SYGVKD. J lost 7 bases, V lost 10 bases, and 9 bases had no gene match. The CDR3 nucleotides read TGTGCCACGGAAGATTGGGACAGGGGGAATTCACCCCTCCACTTT. Protein product: CATEDWDRGNSPLHF.

This clonotype has a handful of counts. The chain couples TRBV5-1 to TRBJ2-5; tentative D call: TRBD1 (6 bases). CDR3 length: 13 amino acids. V dropped 4 bases and J dropped 0 bases, with 7 bases sitting between them. Germline CDR1 reads SGHRS; CDR2 reads YFSETQ. The chain's CDR3 is CASSRDNQETQYF. The CDR3 DNA follows: TGCGCCAGCAGCAGGGACAACCAAGAGACCCAGTACTTC.

CDR3 in amino acids: CASSLEYRGQTNYEQYF. The CDR3 nucleotides read TGTGCCAGCAGCTTAGAGTACAGGGGGCAAACGAACTACGAGCAGTACTTC. The chain has TRBV7-6 and TRBJ2-7; 9 bases line up with TRBD1. This CDR3 spans 17 amino acids. Germline V gives CDR1 SGHVS, CDR2 FNYEAQ. V dropped 1 base and J dropped 3; count of bases not matched to a gene: 10.

The rearrangement joins TRBV27 to TRBJ1-6, with 9 bases lining up with TRBD1. Per germline, CDR1 MNHEY and CDR2 SMNVEV (reference sequence). V lost 6 bases to trimming and J lost 7 bases; unmatched junction nucleotides: 4. The CDR3 runs to 14 residues. The CDR3 loop reads CASSGQGPNSPLHF. The CDR3 bases are TGTGCCAGCAGCGGACAGGGGCCGAATTCACCCCTCCACTTT.

The rearrangement uses TRBV4-2 and TRBJ1-5; D may be TRBD1 (6 bases). In germline, CDR1 is LGHNA, CDR2 YNFKEQ. Trimming removed 0 bases at V and 4 bases at J, with 13 bases between. The CDR3 extends over 16 amino acids. The CDR3 loop is CASSQDVRTGNQPQHF. The CDR3 DNA reads TGTGCCAGCAGCCAAGATGTTCGAACAGGGAATCAGCCCCAGCATTTT.

This clonotype was observed a handful of times. This sequence joins TRBV6-5 and TRBJ2-3; no reliable D call. The CDR3 loop spans 14 amino acids. V lost 0 bases, J lost 3 bases, and 7 bases lay in between. The germline CDR1 and CDR2 sequences are MNHEY and SVGAGI. The CDR3 DNA is TGTGCCAGCAGTTACTCGGTGAGGACAGATACGCAGTATTTT. Translated: CASSYSVRTDTQYF.

V gene TRBV5-1 combines with J gene TRBJ2-3, with D tentatively TRBD1 or TRBD2 (5 bases each). The CDR3 consists of 15 residues. Trimming left V 3 bases short and J 4 bases short, with 15 bases between. CDR1 SGHRS and CDR2 YFSETQ come from the germline V gene. CDR3 loop: CASSSGTSISDTQYF. The CDR3 DNA reads as TGCGCCAGCAGCTCCGGGACCAGTATTTCAGATACGCAGTATTTT.

At least ten counts were recorded for this clonotype. This rearrangement joins TRBV18 to TRBJ2-7; 14 bases agree with TRBD2. CDR1 is KGHSH, CDR2 LQKENI, per germline. The CDR3 is made up of 14 amino acids. The trim removed 8 bases at V and 5 bases at J, leaving 5 bases unmatched. CDR3 DNA: TGTGCCAGCGCCGGGACTAGCGGGAGCCACGAGCAGTACTTC. Translating it yields CASAGTSGSHEQYF.

This chain joins TRBV28 and TRBJ2-7; a possible D gene is TRBD1 (5 bases). This CDR3 has 14 amino acids. Germline CDR1 and CDR2: MDHEN and SYDVKM. V dropped 5 bases and J dropped 2 bases, with 13 bases sitting between them. The CDR3 sequence: CASSLTGFTYEQYF. In DNA form, the CDR3 reads TGTGCCAGCAGTCTAACAGGTTTTACCTACGAGCAGTACTTC.